Shown below are 17 T cell receptor beta chains from a single sample sequenced in a study of HIV-infected patients and healthy controls. The repertoire came from unfractionated whole blood and reflected all unsorted peripheral T cells. Reverse transcription used around 500 ng RNA and constant-region primers for alpha and beta. Alpha and beta chain libraries were made separately by chain-specific third strand synthesis with multiplexing indices. MiXCR, applied by TCRdb to the 5' RACE reads, yields one record per CDR3 protein. This table holds roughly 9,700 distinct CDR3 sequences, less than 10% found once. Sequencing was performed on blood. The receptors were sampled from an adult in good health.

In this sample, this clonotype turned up many times. This chain links TRBV11-2 with TRBJ2-7, with 11 positions matching TRBD2. J lost 4 bases, V lost 1 base, and 0 bases had no gene match. The CDR3 is 14 residues long. Looked up from germline, CDR1 is SGHAT and CDR2 is FQNNGV. CDR3 sequence reads: CASSLGTSGYEQYF. CDR3 nucleotides: TGTGCCAGCAGCTTAGGGACTAGCGGGTACGAGCAGTACTTC.

This clonotype is classed as medium-sized. This rearrangement joins TRBV20-1 to TRBJ1-1; weak D call: TRBD1 (5 bases). CDR1 DFQATT and CDR2 SNEGSKA come from the germline V gene (reference sequence). The CDR3 totals 14 residues. The V gene lost 5 bases and the J gene lost 5 bases, with 18 bases spanning the gap. The CDR3 region has the DNA TGCAGTGCTCCCGGAGAAGGGGTGTTGACTGAAGCTTTCTTT. This encodes CSAPGEGVLTEAFF.

This clonotype was observed at least ten times. The chain recombines TRBV4-2 with TRBJ2-1; 9 positions agree with TRBD2. Germline values: CDR1 LGHNA, CDR2 YNFKEQ. The CDR3 totals 16 residues. J gave up 10 bases and V 4 bases, and 14 bases lay outside the gene matches. The CDR3 here is CASSPAEGGGALEQFF. The CDR3 coding sequence is TGTGCCAGCAGCCCAGCTGAGGGCGGGGGGGCCCTAGAGCAGTTCTTC.

This clonotype was seen many times. The rearrangement joins TRBV6-2 or TRBV6-3 to TRBJ1-2; D not certain. Germline CDR1 MNHEY, CDR2 SVGEGT. V was shortened by 0 bases and J by 2 bases, with 7 bases between the two germline ends. This CDR3 spans 14 amino acids. The CDR3 DNA reads as TGTGCCAGCAGTTACTCGGCAGAAAACTATGGCTACACCTTC. Its translation is CASSYSAENYGYTF.

The sample holds many counts of this clonotype. The chain links TRBV20-1 to TRBJ1-6; maybe TRBD1 (5 bases). Deletions cut 5 bases from V and 2 bases from J, with 13 bases between. The CDR3 extends over 15 amino acids. The germline V gene has CDR1 DFQATT and CDR2 SNEGSKA (reference sequence). In DNA, the CDR3 is TGCAGTGCTCGAGCGACAGAAACCTATAATTCACCCCTCCACTTT. Translation: CSARATETYNSPLHF.

This clonotype was detected many times. This rearrangement joins TRBV10-2 to TRBJ2-7, with TRBD1 matching over 10 bases. The J segment lost 3 bases and the V segment lost 2 bases, leaving 4 bases of the junction unmatched. CDR3 length: 15 amino acids. Looked up from germline, CDR1 is WSHSY and CDR2 is SAAADI. The CDR3 DNA sequence: TGCGCCAGCAGTGAGCATGGGACAGGGGACTACGAGCAGTACTTC. This sequence encodes CASSEHGTGDYEQYF.

By proportion, this clonotype is medium-sized. V gene TRBV10-3 combines with J gene TRBJ2-2, with 9 positions matching TRBD1. V shed 3 bases and J 3 bases; nucleotides not matched to a gene: 2. Germline CDR1 ENHRY, CDR2 SYGVKD. This CDR3 has 15 residues. The CDR3 protein is CAISDRTGDTGELFF. DNA of the CDR3: TGTGCCATCAGTGACCGGACAGGGGACACCGGGGAGCTGTTTTTT.

This clonotype showed up many times. This chain connects TRBV29-1 to TRBJ2-1, with 8 bases matching TRBD2. The CDR3 consists of 14 residues. The ends lost 2 bases at V and 8 bases at J; junction bases unmatched: 8. CDR1 SQVTM and CDR2 ANQGSEA come from the germline V gene. This CDR3 reads CSVEFPGGRYEQFF. Written as DNA, the CDR3 is TGCAGCGTTGAATTCCCGGGGGGGCGTTATGAGCAGTTCTTC.

This clonotype is medium-sized. The chain has TRBV6-1 and TRBJ1-5; 11 positions match TRBD1. V lost 3 bases and J lost 8; bases outside the gene matches: 12. Germline V gene lookup returns CDR1 MNHNS and CDR2 SASEGT. This CDR3 is 17 amino acids long. The CDR3 region is CASSEIGQGAKLEPQHF. CDR3 nucleotides: TGTGCCAGCAGTGAGATCGGACAGGGGGCTAAACTCGAGCCCCAGCATTTT.

The table lists this clonotype with many counts. The rearrangement uses TRBV7-6 and TRBJ2-3; 7 bases agree with TRBD2. Germline V lookup: CDR1 SGHVS, CDR2 FNYEAQ. The CDR3 runs to 16 residues. V was clipped by 2 bases and J by 6 bases; unmatched bases: 11. CDR3 DNA sequence: TGTGCCAGCAGCTTACCAAAGCGGGGAGGTGATGATACGCAGTATTTT. Translating it yields CASSLPKRGGDDTQYF.

V gene TRBV25-1 combines with J gene TRBJ1-6; weak D call: TRBD1 (6 bases). Trimming removed 6 bases at V and 0 bases at J, with 15 bases between. The CDR3 has 17 residues. CDR1 and CDR2 (germline): MGHDK, SYGVNS. The CDR3 spells CASRKGQRSSYNSPLHF. Here the CDR3 DNA reads TGTGCCAGCAGGAAAGGACAGAGGAGCTCCTATAATTCACCCCTCCACTTT.

This clonotype was observed a few times. This chain connects TRBV20-1 to TRBJ2-1; D remains ambiguous. The germline V gene has CDR1 DFQATT and CDR2 SNEGSKA (reference sequence). The CDR3 sequence is 11 residues long. The ends were cut back, 7 bases at V and 6 bases at J, with 10 bases in the middle. CDR3 nucleotides: TGCAGTGTTGTCCCCGGCAATGAGCAGTTCTTC. It encodes CSVVPGNEQFF.

By share, this clonotype ranks as medium-sized. This chain's CDR3 is CASKGRRTSGGPTYNEQFF. The CDR3 DNA reads TGTGCCAGCAAGGGCAGGAGGACTAGCGGGGGACCTACCTACAATGAGCAGTTCTTC. The chain carries TRBV6-5 and TRBJ2-1; the match to TRBD2 covers 13 bases. The junction had 14 bases not matched to a gene; V was cut back by 7 bases and J by 2 bases. The CDR3 totals 19 residues. Germline V gene sequence: CDR1 MNHEY, CDR2 SVGAGI.

In its sample, this clonotype ranks as medium-sized. V usage is TRBV7-9 and J usage is TRBJ1-2; tentative D call: TRBD1 (6 bases). CDR3 length: 16 amino acids. V was cut by 5 bases and J by 0 bases, with 16 bases left in between. CDR1 is SEHNR and CDR2 is FQNEAQ in the germline V gene (reference sequence). This CDR3 reads CASSPSGTGTNYGYTF. The CDR3 DNA reads as TGTGCCAGCAGCCCCTCGGGTACAGGGACTAACTATGGCTACACCTTC.

This clonotype has at least ten counts. V usage is TRBV9 and J usage is TRBJ1-6; tentatively, D is TRBD1 (5 bases). The CDR3 contains 14 residues. Per the germline V gene, CDR1 is SGDLS and CDR2 is YYNGEE. Trimming shortened V by 5 bases and J by 7 bases, and 13 bases separated the two germline ends. This CDR3 reads CASSPGFENSPLHF. DNA of the CDR3: TGTGCCAGCAGTCCAGGGTTTGAGAATTCACCCCTCCACTTT.

This clonotype was found many times. The chain carries TRBV5-1 and TRBJ2-3; no clear D gene. CDR3 length equals 15 residues. CDR1 SGHRS and CDR2 YFSETQ come from the germline V gene. With 0 bases removed from V and 6 bases from J, the gap between germline ends came to 14 bases. CDR3 bases: TGCGCCAGCAGCTTGGAGTGGGGTAGCCTGGATACGCAGTATTTT. It translates to CASSLEWGSLDTQYF.

The chain couples TRBV4-1 to TRBJ1-1; possibly TRBD1 for D (5 bases). The CDR3 runs to 16 residues. Trimming removed 4 bases at V and 0 bases at J, with 15 bases between. Per germline, CDR1 MGHRA and CDR2 YSYEKL. The CDR3 reads CASSPGPKSLNTEAFF. For the CDR3, the DNA is TGCGCCAGCAGCCCGGGACCGAAGTCCTTGAACACTGAAGCTTTCTTT.